This TCR beta chain is from a study of cytomegalovirus exposure and HLA in healthy donors (dated by TCRdb to about 2017). With respect to the entire study: In an earlier analysis of roughly 590 of the donors, about 270 Gb of sequence data and roughly 100 million unique TCR beta sequences from 150 million to 200 million T cells were reported. An early release covering 550 to 650 HLA-typed donors comprised approximately 290 gigabases of sequencing data and roughly 86 million unique TCR sequences. Of the 398 genotyped donors, roughly 80% fell in the genetic ancestry cluster associated with self-reported Caucasian donors. The study was designed to test whether signatures of past pathogen exposure could be identified by cataloging public T cell receptors. The T cell repertoires of 700 or so subjects were profiled by immunosequencing and related to cytomegalovirus serostatus. In addition to the first cohort of approximately 670 subjects, a separate validation cohort of approximately 130 different subjects was used. High-throughput TCR immunosequencing, statistical association of individual TCRs with disease status, and machine learning were combined to predict cytomegalovirus infection status. A later analysis re-examined previously published TCR beta repertoires from more than 650 donors and added high-resolution HLA genotyping to investigate patterns of TCR occurrence. The later analysis used no new phenotypic data to find candidate immune exposures, relying instead on TCR beta sequences and their occurrence across donors. An earlier analysis of roughly 600 of the donors used high-throughput TCR beta sequencing to judge whether each TCR beta V gene segment behaved as functional or pseudogenic. Donor age, sex, ethnicity and CMV serostatus were compiled alongside the repertoire data. Genome-wide SNP genotypes for about 55% of the roughly 670 donors were used in a later genetic analysis, which treated that subset as a discovery cohort. All discovery cohort repertoires had been generated on a single sequencing platform. Both class I and class II loci were covered by HLA typing, at four-digit resolution. Typing coverage differed by locus: A, B, C, DRB1 and DQB1 were typed in roughly 629-640 donors, DQA1 in 522, DPA1 in roughly 590, and DPB1 in roughly 470. Roughly five DR-DQ haplotypes were treated as single units for association and clustering because of strong linkage in the cohort. Among some 410 genotyped donors of the cohort, an average of approximately 240,000 unique TCR beta nucleotide sequences were sequenced per donor, roughly 20% of them non-productive.

The cohort was made up of 650 to 700 healthy bone marrow donors. At the time of sampling, all cohort members were nominally healthy, though unrecorded immune exposures were likely present. The donor was CMV seropositive and was included in the group of 289 seropositive cohort members. Each donor provided a peripheral blood sample, and peripheral blood mononuclear cells were used for TCR beta sequencing. The Qiagen DNeasy Blood Extraction Kit was used to extract genomic DNA from the blood cell samples. Relative to germline, V is 4 bases shorter and J is 2 bases shorter, with 12 bases between their ends. CDR3 length: 15 amino acids, cysteine to phenylalanine. The kept DNA is CDR3 alone, 45 bases in frame from the first base. Via the germline V gene, CDR1 is SGHTS and CDR2 YDEGEE. To prepare the library, the immunoSEQ multiplex PCR assay was applied. The multiplex PCR relied on a mix of 60 forward primers for TCR Vbeta segments and 13 reverse primers for TCR Jbeta segments. The CDR3 region of rearranged TCR beta genes was amplified from genomic DNA with a multiplex PCR assay. The Illumina HiSeq System was used to sequence the amplified TCR beta libraries as 87-base-pair reads. The original pipeline was this. A later analysis counted around 72 million unique TCR beta chains across the 500 to 850 repertoires, and about 10 million of these chains were shared by at least two donors. A nearest-neighbor algorithm error-corrected the raw reads and collapsed the reads into unique sequences, merging closely related sequences to remove PCR and sequencing errors. Alignment of CDR3 sequences to IMGT reference sequences was used to assign V, D and J gene segments. Each retained sequence needed at least a six-nucleotide match to both a V gene segment and a J gene segment. A rearrangement counted as productive if the CDR3 had no stop codons and remained in frame with V and J, and every other rearrangement counted as non-productive. CDR3 was defined by IMGT convention, running from the second conserved V-encoded cysteine to the conserved J-encoded phenylalanine. Sequences without an unambiguous match to a single V gene segment were excluded from the earlier analysis of about 630 of the donors. In an earlier analysis of approximately 550 of the donors, V segments were called functional above 56.7% productive rearrangements and were called segregating when the between-donor standard deviation exceeded 5%. A statistical classification framework was built for diagnosing cytomegalovirus status from the catalog of TCR beta chain sequences. In a later analysis, V and J genes were assigned by comparing TCR nucleotide sequences against IMGT/GENE-DB human TR gene sequences. In a later analysis, CDR3 sequences and most-parsimonious VDJ recombination scenarios were assigned using the TCRdist pipeline. In a later analysis, each TCR beta chain was defined by its CDR3 amino acid sequence together with its V-gene family, and reads without a unique V-gene family were excluded. A later analysis removed 500 to 600 highly shared, low-generation-probability nucleotide sequences to deal with suspected cross-contamination and a sequencing artifact. A later analysis calculated a clonal expansion index for each public chain from normalized within-repertoire ranks of inferred template counts. A later analysis computed generation probabilities with a VDJ recombination model fitted to out-of-frame rearrangements, and checked the results against IGoR. Hypergeometric tests were used in a later analysis to score TCR-TCR, TCR-HLA and TCR-CMV co-occurrence, with a repertoire-size bias correction applied to the TCR pairs. To estimate false discovery rates, a later analysis permuted the HLA or CMV assignments 20 times. A later analysis grouped co-occurring TCRs with DBSCAN, adding TCRdist sequence similarity when clustering within HLA-allele-positive subsets. Co-occurrence clustering excluded repertoires with fewer than 30,000 or more than 120,000 public chains, plus five with anomalous nucleotide sharing. In TCRdb, the immuneACCESS table is reduced to in-frame sequences with V and J assigned. These tables do not hold every clone; where another copy was compared, an unresolved V gene accounts for under half, and the others remain unexplained. V and J calls plus clone size are reproduced from that table; the DNA served to infer D and trimming. The sample yields 85,000 to 120,000 clones; roughly three quarters were counted once. The leading ten clones occupy 8.5% to 10% of the sample.

What the study reported, not specific to this receptor: Because the 87-base-pair reads could not distinguish some IMGT-functional V segments, including TRBV6-2 and TRBV6-3, those segments were excluded. A further reported finding was that TCR beta sequences accurately predicted the HLA-A and HLA-B alleles for most subjects in the first cohort. CMV serostatus was the only immune exposure information available for the cohort. In a later analysis, several top co-occurrence clusters were reported to appear linked to parvovirus B19, influenza, CMV and Epstein-Barr virus. In a later analysis, 15,000 to 20,000 TCR beta sequences were associated with specific HLA alleles at a false discovery rate of 0.05. Linkage disequilibrium might explain the correlated functional status among segregating V segments, but an unknown experimental factor could not be excluded. According to a later genetic analysis, donors in an Asian-associated ancestry cluster had fewer N-insertions in productive TCRs than the approximately 710-donor mean. In this cohort, only TCR beta chains were sequenced, and detectable features were limited by the absence of alpha or paired-chain data. In both the original and validation cohorts, the classifier was reported to diagnose cytomegalovirus status with high specificity and sensitivity. The sequencing pipeline was judged likely to have produced a cluster of highly shared sequence variants as a technical artifact. Compared with equally common non-associated chains, HLA-associated TCR beta chains in a later analysis were more clonally expanded and had lower generation probabilities. Because some donors lacked HLA typing at each locus, the association tests relied only on the typed subset. In a later analysis, the rate of TCR association differed among HLA loci, with DRB1 alleles having the most associated TCRs and HLA-C alleles having the fewest. In an earlier analysis of 500 to 650 of the donors, most TCR beta V segments appeared in productive rearrangements about 87% or about 30% of the time, broadly matching IMGT annotations. Roughly uniform sequencing depth across donors was assumed in presence/absence analyses, although this assumption may not hold. The study listed around 160 TCR beta chains as associated with cytomegalovirus. In a later analysis, most CMV-associated TCR beta chains were found to appear HLA-restricted, with HLA associations seemingly driven largely by CMV exposure. A few of the identified cytomegalovirus-associated TCR beta chains were confirmed in vitro to be specific for cytomegalovirus antigens. A later genetic analysis associated a missense DCLRE1C variant with V-gene and J-gene trimming of TCR beta chains, and an independent cohort replicated the association. According to the authors, the approach could potentially be generalized to other disease states and immunological phenotypes. When HLA alleles, especially DR and DQ, strongly co-occurred, attributing TCR associations to individual alleles was difficult. Most TCR sequences were seen in very few donors, while some public TCRs were found in many individuals. The earlier analysis of 450 to 700 of the donors excluded some 15 rarely observed V segments, including chromosome 9 orphons, because counts were too low.

Remarks on this clone: There is no known antigen for this receptor. No qualities accompany the bases; no much larger clone lies one base away.

This chain is built from TRBV5-8 and TRBJ2-2; TRBD1 could be the D gene, as 6 bases match. The sequence derives from a male donor in good health and CMV-seropositive. Sequenced material: PBMCs. The CDR3 here reads CASSRLDRNTGELFF. In nucleotides, the sequence is TGTGCCAGCAGCCGTTTGGACAGAAACACCGGGGAGCTGTTTTTT. Extended through the reference TRBV5-8 and TRBJ2-2 proteins, this CDR3 yields the full variable domain: EAGVTQSPTHLIKTRGQQATLRCSPISGHTSVYWYQQALGLGLQFLLWYDEGEERNRGNFPPRFSGRQFPNYSSELNVNALELEDSALYLCASSRLDRNTGELFFGEGSRLTVL.